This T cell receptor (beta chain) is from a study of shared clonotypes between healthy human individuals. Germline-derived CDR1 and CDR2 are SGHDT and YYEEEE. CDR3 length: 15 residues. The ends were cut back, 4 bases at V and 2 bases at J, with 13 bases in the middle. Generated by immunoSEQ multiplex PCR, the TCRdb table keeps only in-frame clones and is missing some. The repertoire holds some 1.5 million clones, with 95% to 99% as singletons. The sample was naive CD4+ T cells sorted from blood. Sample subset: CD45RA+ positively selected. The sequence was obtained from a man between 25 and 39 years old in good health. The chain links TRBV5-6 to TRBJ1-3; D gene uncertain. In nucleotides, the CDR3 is TGTGCCAGCAGCGCCACTACAGTGGCTGGAAACACCATATATTTT. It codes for CASSATTVAGNTIYF.